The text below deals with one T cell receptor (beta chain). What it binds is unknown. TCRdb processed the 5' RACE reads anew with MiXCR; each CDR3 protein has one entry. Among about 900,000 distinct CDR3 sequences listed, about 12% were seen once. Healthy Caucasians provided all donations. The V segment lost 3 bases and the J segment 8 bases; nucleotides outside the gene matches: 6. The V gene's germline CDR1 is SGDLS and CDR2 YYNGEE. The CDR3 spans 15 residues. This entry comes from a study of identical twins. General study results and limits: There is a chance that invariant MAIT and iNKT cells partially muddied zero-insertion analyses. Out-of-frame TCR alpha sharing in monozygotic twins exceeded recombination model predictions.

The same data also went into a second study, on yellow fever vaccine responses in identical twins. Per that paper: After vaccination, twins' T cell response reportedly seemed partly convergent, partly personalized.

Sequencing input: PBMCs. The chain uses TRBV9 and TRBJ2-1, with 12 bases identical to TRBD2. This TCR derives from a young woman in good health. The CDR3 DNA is TGTGCCAGCAGCGAACTAGCGGGAGGTGGAGATGAGCAGTTCTTC. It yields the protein CASSELAGGGDEQFF.